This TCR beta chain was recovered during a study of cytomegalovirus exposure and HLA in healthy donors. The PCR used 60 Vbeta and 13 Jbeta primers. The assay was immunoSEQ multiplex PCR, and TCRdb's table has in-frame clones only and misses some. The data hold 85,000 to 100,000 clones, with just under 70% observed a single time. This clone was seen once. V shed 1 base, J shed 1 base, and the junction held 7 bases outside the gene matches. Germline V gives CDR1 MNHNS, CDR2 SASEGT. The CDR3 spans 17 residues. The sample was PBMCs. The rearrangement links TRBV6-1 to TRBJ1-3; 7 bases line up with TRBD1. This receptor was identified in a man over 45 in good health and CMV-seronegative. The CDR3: CASSEVLGQLSGNTIYF. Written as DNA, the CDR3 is TGTGCCAGCAGTGAAGTTCTGGGACAGCTGTCTGGAAACACCATATATTTT.